The 22 T cell receptor beta chains below were found in one sample sequenced in a study of STAT3 mutations in large granular lymphocyte leukemia. Study-wide findings and caveats: Every T-LGLL patient had at least one immunodominant TCRbeta clonotype.

These receptors lack a known antigen. The repertoire was sequenced with immunoSEQ multiplex PCR; TCRdb's copy has only in-frame clones and lacks some. The data contain 17,000 or so clones, approximately 84% of them singletons. The sample comprised peripheral blood mononuclear cells. All receptors derive from a man aged 45-65 years with T-cell large granular lymphocyte leukemia. Some clones in this sample may be carry-over from other donors' samples.

This rearrangement joins TRBV5-1 to TRBJ2-3; 8 bases are shared with TRBD1. V lost 0 bases and J lost 0; bases outside the gene matches: 3. Germline V gene data show CDR1 as SGHRS and CDR2 as YFSETQ. This CDR3 is 16 amino acids long. In nucleotides, the CDR3 is TGCGCCAGCAGCTTGGTGACAGGGGCTAGCACAGATACGCAGTATTTT. It codes for CASSLVTGASTDTQYF.

The chain combines TRBV7-9 with TRBJ1-1; 12 positions match TRBD1. Trimming removed 1 base from V and 1 base from J; junction bases left unmatched: 7. The CDR3 contains 18 residues. The germline gives CDR1 SEHNR, CDR2 FQNEAQ (reference sequence). DNA for the CDR3: TGTGCCAGCAGCTTAGGACCGGGACAGGGGGCAAAGAACACTGAAGCTTTCTTT. This gives the protein CASSLGPGQGAKNTEAFF.

J is TRBJ2-7 and V is TRBV7-9; tentatively, D is TRBD1 (5 bases). Deletions cut 6 bases from V and 2 bases from J, with 20 bases between. Germline loops: CDR1 SEHNR, CDR2 FQNEAQ (reference sequence). This CDR3 is built from 16 residues. The CDR3 nucleotides are TGTGCCAGCAGTTTTACAGGTTCTGCCTCACCCTACGAGCAGTACTTC. Translating it yields CASSFTGSASPYEQYF.

By its share, this clone is medium-sized (0.01 to 0.1%). The chain carries TRBV7-2 and TRBJ2-7; 7 bases align to TRBD2. CDR1 and CDR2 from the germline V gene are SGHTA and FQGNSA. V lost 1 base to trimming and J lost 2 bases; unmatched junction nucleotides: 5. The CDR3 spans 15 residues. CDR3 in amino acids: CASSLGSGSTYEQYF. The CDR3 nucleotides are TGTGCCAGCAGCTTAGGTAGCGGGTCAACCTACGAGCAGTACTTC.

J is TRBJ1-5 and V is TRBV7-2; D not resolved. The CDR3 has 15 residues. The germline V gene encodes CDR1 SGHTA and CDR2 FQGNSA. V dropped 2 bases and J dropped 0 bases, with 8 bases sitting between them. The DNA of the CDR3 is TGTGCCAGCAGCTTAACAGTGAATAGCAATCAGCCCCAGCATTTT. This encodes CASSLTVNSNQPQHF.

In its sample, this clone was seen once. The chain carries TRBV5-1 and TRBJ1-3, with 7 bases lining up with TRBD1. CDR1 and CDR2 from the germline V gene are SGHRS and YFSETQ. V lost 4 bases to trimming and J lost 2 bases; unmatched junction nucleotides: 0. CDR3 length equals 13 residues. CDR3 protein: CASSQGAGNTIYF. The CDR3 DNA sequence: TGCGCCAGCAGCCAGGGGGCTGGAAACACCATATATTTT.

The chain has TRBV18 and TRBJ2-2; D could derive from TRBD1 or TRBD2 (5 bases each). Germline-derived CDR1 and CDR2 are KGHSH and LQKENI. Trimming left V 5 bases short and J 0 bases short, with 13 bases between. This CDR3 has 16 residues. The CDR3 sequence: CASSSRQGPNTGELFF. CDR3 nucleotide sequence: TGTGCCAGCTCATCAAGGCAGGGACCGAACACCGGGGAGCTGTTTTTT.

V and J are TRBV27 and TRBJ1-2; TRBD1 is a possible D gene (5 bases). Per germline, CDR1 MNHEY and CDR2 SMNVEV (reference sequence). This CDR3 has 13 residues. The V gene lost 5 bases and the J gene lost 3 bases, with 10 bases spanning the gap. The CDR3 loop reads CASSQGLHYGYTF. In DNA, the CDR3 is TGTGCCAGCAGTCAGGGACTCCACTATGGCTACACCTTC.

This sequence joins TRBV28 and TRBJ2-7; 8 positions agree with TRBD1. The germline V gene has CDR1 MDHEN and CDR2 SYDVKM. V lost 5 bases to trimming and J lost 5 bases; unmatched junction nucleotides: 11. CDR3 length: 15 amino acids. The CDR3 here is CASSNGQGSNHEQYF. CDR3 coding DNA: TGTGCCAGCAGTAATGGACAGGGCTCTAACCACGAGCAGTACTTC.

The CDR3 protein is CASSSGTGFYGYTF. CDR3 bases: TGTGCCAGCAGCTCCGGGACGGGTTTCTATGGCTACACCTTC. The chain has TRBV11-1 and TRBJ1-2, with D perhaps matching TRBD1 (5 bases). From germline, CDR1 is SGHAT and CDR2 FQDESV (reference sequence). V dropped 4 bases and J dropped 4 bases, with 13 bases sitting between them. CDR3 length equals 14 residues.

The chain recombines TRBV29-1 with TRBJ2-3; 7 bases are a match to TRBD2. The CDR3 has 13 residues. V lost 4 bases, J lost 6 bases, and 7 bases stayed unmatched. CDR1 SQVTM and CDR2 ANQGSEA come from the germline V gene. The CDR3 is CSVGRETGDTQYF. DNA for the CDR3: TGCAGCGTTGGGCGGGAGACGGGTGATACGCAGTATTTT.

The chain links TRBV5-1 to TRBJ1-6, with TRBD1 matching 7 bases. J was trimmed by 6 bases and V by 4 bases; bases with no gene match: 7. The germline V gene has CDR1 SGHRS and CDR2 YFSETQ. The CDR3 has 15 residues. CDR3 residues: CASSRGTEINSPLHF. The CDR3 DNA reads TGCGCCAGCAGCCGGGGGACAGAGATTAATTCACCCCTCCACTTT.

This clone was counted between two and nine times. This sequence joins TRBV2 and TRBJ1-5; D ambiguous. The V end was cut by 0 bases, the J end by 7 bases, with 7 bases between. The CDR3 is 13 residues long. Germline V lookup: CDR1 SNHLY, CDR2 FYNNEI. The CDR3 spells CASSEAERQPQHF. The CDR3 coding sequence is TGTGCCAGCAGTGAAGCGGAACGCCAGCCCCAGCATTTT.

The gene calls are TRBV5-1 and TRBJ2-3; D may be TRBD2 (6 bases). CDR1 is SGHRS and CDR2 is YFSETQ in the germline V gene. The CDR3 runs to 15 residues. V dropped 0 bases and J dropped 5 bases, with 13 bases sitting between them. CDR3 sequence: CASSLAGGIEDTQYF. The CDR3 bases are TGCGCCAGCAGCTTGGCCGGCGGGATCGAAGATACGCAGTATTTT.

The gene calls are TRBV7-3 and TRBJ1-5; 8 bases fit TRBD1. V dropped 5 bases and J dropped 6; count of bases not matched to a gene: 3. Germline V lookup: CDR1 SGHTA, CDR2 FQGTGA. The CDR3 has 13 amino acids. The DNA for the CDR3 is TGTGCCAGCAGCCCCGGACAGGGTCAGCCCCAGCATTTT. Translating gives CASSPGQGQPQHF.

This chain links TRBV29-1 with TRBJ1-1; D unresolved. The CDR3 length is 11 residues. Trimming left V 5 bases short and J 7 bases short, with 11 bases between. Per germline, CDR1 SQVTM and CDR2 ANQGSEA. The CDR3 spells CSVRPVSEAFF. CDR3 nucleotides: TGCAGCGTTAGGCCGGTTAGTGAAGCTTTCTTT.

The chain employs TRBV29-1 and TRBJ2-5; no clear D. CDR1 and CDR2 from the germline V gene are SQVTM and ANQGSEA. CDR3 size: 10 residues. Trimming took off 4 bases at V and 5 bases at J, with 5 bases between the two ends. CDR3 DNA sequence: TGCAGCGTTGCAATGGAGACCCAGTACTTC. This encodes CSVAMETQYF.

J is TRBJ2-5 and V is TRBV7-2; maybe TRBD2 (6 bases). The V end was cut by 1 base, the J end by 2 bases, with 11 bases between. Germline V gene lookup returns CDR1 SGHTA and CDR2 FQGNSA. This CDR3 is 15 amino acids long. Here the CDR3 reads CASSLEALAQETQYF. The CDR3 coding sequence is TGTGCCAGCAGCTTAGAGGCGCTAGCGCAAGAGACCCAGTACTTC.

The chain is built from TRBV7-2 and TRBJ2-1; possible D gene TRBD2, 7 bases. Germline V lookup: CDR1 SGHTA, CDR2 FQGNSA. There are 13 residues in the CDR3. Trimming pared 3 bases from V and 10 bases from J, leaving 13 bases between. Here the CDR3 reads CASSFRGAEEQFF. The CDR3 DNA reads TGTGCCAGCAGCTTCCGGGGGGCGGAAGAGCAGTTCTTC.

The chain joins TRBV5-1 to TRBJ2-7, with D hard to call. Germline CDR1 is SGHRS and CDR2 is YFSETQ. The CDR3 consists of 15 residues. V lost 0 bases and J lost 1, with 11 bases in between. The CDR3 DNA sequence: TGCGCCAGCAGCTTGGGGGTTGCCCGTTCCTACGAGCAGTACTTC. It yields the protein CASSLGVARSYEQYF.

In this sample, this clone turned up once. The CDR3 reads CASSQEFLDTVYEQYF. CDR3 nucleotide sequence: TGTGCCAGCAGCCAAGAGTTCCTGGACACCGTATACGAGCAGTACTTC. The chain links TRBV4-2 to TRBJ2-7, with D possibly matching TRBD1 (5 bases). The CDR3 loop spans 16 amino acids. The V gene lost 0 bases and the J gene lost 4 bases, with 16 bases spanning the gap. Germline V lookup: CDR1 LGHNA, CDR2 YNFKEQ.

This rearrangement joins TRBV4-1 to TRBJ1-3; TRBD1 matches 9 bases. J gave up 8 bases and V 2 bases, and 7 bases lay outside the gene matches. CDR3 size: 15 residues. Germline-derived CDR1 and CDR2 are MGHRA and YSYEKL. The CDR3 region has the DNA TGCGCCAGCAGCCAACTCTCGGGACAGGGATACACCATATATTTT. It encodes CASSQLSGQGYTIYF.